This TCR beta chain was captured in a study of identical twins. MiXCR, run by TCRdb on the 5' RACE reads, gives a single entry per CDR3 protein. The profile shows 600,000 to 850,000 distinct CDR3 sequences, 15% to 20% of them singletons. Trimming cost V 7 bases and J 3 bases; bases outside gene matches: 5. Per the germline V gene, CDR1 is SQVTM and CDR2 is ANQGSEA. The CDR3 consists of 14 residues. These data were also filed under a second study, of T cells expressing NK-cell markers. That study adds: Serological testing identified most of the eight sequenced donors as HCMV-seropositive and one as seronegative. An anti-gamma-delta TCR antibody confined sorting to alpha-beta TCR T cells across several of the experiments. The study found dominant NKG2C+ clonotypes at about 1.0-7.5% of CD8+ T cells in six donors.

The sequenced material came from PBMCs. The chain is built from TRBV29-1 and TRBJ2-3; 12 bases line up with TRBD2. This TCR was recovered from a woman under 30 in good health. The CDR3 here is CSAEGLAGTDTQYF. CDR3 DNA: TGCAGCGCCGAGGGACTAGCGGGTACAGATACGCAGTATTTT.